This TCR beta chain was captured by sequencing in a study of read filtering for tumor transcriptome and immune sequencing. This clonotype was found many times. From about 400 ng of RNA, a library with molecular barcoded alpha/delta and beta/gamma adaptors was made. MiXCR was run by TCRdb on the reads, yielding one entry per CDR3 protein. This sample has around 50,000 distinct CDR3 sequences, with 20% to 25% found just once. Deletions cut 5 bases from V and 0 bases from J, with 11 bases between. The CDR3 runs 13 residues. Germline V gives CDR1 DFQATT, CDR2 SNEGSKA (reference sequence). The TCR comes from a donor at least 40 years old with multiple myeloma. Sequenced material: a population of CD138-negative cells sorted from bone marrow. The rearrangement uses TRBV20-1 and TRBJ2-7; no clear D. The CDR3 loop reads CSAFDRISYEQYF. In DNA, the CDR3 is TGCAGTGCTTTCGACCGAATCTCCTACGAGCAGTACTTC.